The rows below give T cell receptor beta chains drawn from one sample of a study of cytomegalovirus exposure and HLA in healthy donors. Here immunoSEQ multiplex PCR was the method, and the copy in TCRdb shows in-frame clones only, minus some. Altogether around 120,000 clones are present, about 87% being singletons, with the ten largest covering roughly 2%. Sequenced: PBMCs. These receptors all stem from a woman under 30 in good health and CMV-seronegative. CDR3s include the opening cysteine and the closing phenylalanine or tryptophan. D genes are given only for firm matches. The listing skips clone size in some rows; elsewhere it reads once, few, many or a size class.

D,J,size,V,CDR3,DNA
.,TRBJ2-3,.,TRBV19,CASSMPGPRTDTQYF,TGTGCCAGTAGTATGCCAGGGCCCCGCACAGATACGCAGTATTTT
TRBD2,TRBJ2-5,.,TRBV6-5,CASSGGLAAQETQYF,TGTGCCAGCAGTGGGGGACTAGCGGCCCAAGAGACCCAGTACTTC
TRBD2,TRBJ2-2,.,TRBV11-2,CASSFSSGGVGELFF,TGTGCCAGCAGCTTTTCTAGCGGGGGTGTAGGGGAGCTGTTTTTT
.,TRBJ1-5,.,TRBV7-2,CASSPGGFGAQPQHF,TGTGCCAGCAGCCCTGGAGGTTTCGGCGCTCAGCCCCAGCATTTT
TRBD1,TRBJ1-1,.,TRBV28,CASSNHRGGNTEAFF,TGTGCCAGCAGTAACCACAGGGGGGGGAACACTGAAGCTTTCTTT
TRBD1,TRBJ1-2,.,TRBV28,CASSPYRGRGYGYTF,TGTGCCAGCAGTCCCTACAGGGGACGTGGCTATGGCTACACCTTC
TRBD2,TRBJ2-5,.,TRBV7-2,CASSWGSGRAGETQYF,TGTGCCAGCAGCTGGGGTAGCGGGAGGGCCGGTGAGACCCAGTACTTC
.,TRBJ2-2,.,TRBV7-3,CASSLLASSAGELFF,TGTGCCAGCAGCTTACTGGCGTCTAGCGCCGGGGAGCTGTTTTTT
TRBD2,TRBJ2-5,.,TRBV2,CASSETSGGAETQYF,TGTGCCAGCAGTGAGACTAGCGGGGGGGCGGAGACCCAGTACTTC
.,TRBJ1-5,.,TRBV6-1,CASSDPSGRGTNQPQHF,TGTGCCAGCAGTGACCCCAGTGGTAGGGGGACGAATCAGCCCCAGCATTTT
TRBD2,TRBJ2-3,.,TRBV7-6,CASTVQIAGWTDTQYF,TGTGCCAGCACAGTACAGATAGCGGGATGGACAGATACGCAGTATTTT
TRBD2,TRBJ2-3,.,TRBV7-8,CASSLAGSTDTQYF,TGTGCCAGCAGTCTAGCGGGGAGCACAGATACGCAGTATTTT
.,TRBJ2-2,.,TRBV5-1,CASSYIGGGGTGELFF,TGCGCCAGCAGCTATATCGGGGGAGGAGGAACCGGGGAGCTGTTTTTT
TRBD2,TRBJ2-1,few,TRBV19,CASNQQRGIDEQFF,TGTGCCAGTAACCAACAGCGGGGGATCGATGAGCAGTTCTTC
.,TRBJ2-6,.,TRBV19,CASSIEGGGATGANVLTF,TGTGCCAGTAGTATAGAGGGAGGAGGAGCGACTGGGGCCAACGTCCTGACTTTC
TRBD1,TRBJ2-7,.,TRBV2,CASSDGTGPYEQYF,TGTGCCAGCAGTGACGGGACAGGGCCCTACGAGCAGTACTTC
.,TRBJ2-1,.,TRBV7-2,CASRPRGLYNEQFF,TGTGCCAGCAGGCCCAGGGGTTTGTATAATGAGCAGTTCTTC
TRBD1,TRBJ1-2,.,TRBV28,CASRSGTAYGYTF,TGTGCCAGCAGGTCCGGGACAGCCTATGGCTACACCTTC
TRBD2,TRBJ2-3,.,TRBV6-1,CASSQLAGGTDTQYF,TGTGCCAGCTCCCAACTAGCGGGGGGAACAGATACGCAGTATTTT
TRBD2,TRBJ2-5,.,TRBV5-4,CASSWTSGRVLETQYF,TGTGCCAGCAGCTGGACTAGCGGGAGGGTATTGGAGACCCAGTACTTC
TRBD2,TRBJ2-4,.,TRBV29-1,CSVDGREGIQYF,TGCAGCGTTGACGGCCGGGAGGGCATTCAGTACTTC
TRBD1,TRBJ2-1,.,TRBV28,CASSFILRTGSYNEQFF,TGTGCCAGCAGTTTTATCCTGAGGACAGGCTCCTACAATGAGCAGTTCTTC
.,TRBJ1-6,.,TRBV13,CASSPQVRQGLNSPLHF,TGTGCCAGCAGCCCCCAAGTCCGTCAGGGATTGAATTCACCCCTCCACTTT
.,TRBJ2-5,.,TRBV7-9,CASSFRGETQYF,TGTGCCAGCAGCTTCCGAGGGGAGACCCAGTACTTC
TRBD1,TRBJ1-3,.,TRBV28,CASSTLDRDWDTIYF,TGTGCCAGCAGTACTCTTGACAGGGACTGGGACACCATATATTTT
TRBD2,TRBJ2-3,.,TRBV28,CASSSSLGGASTQYF,TGTGCCAGCAGTTCCTCCCTCGGGGGGGCTTCTACGCAGTATTTT
.,TRBJ2-1,once,TRBV7-9,CASSRGSYNEQFF,TGTGCCAGCAGTAGGGGCTCCTACAATGAGCAGTTCTTC
TRBD1,TRBJ2-1,.,TRBV7-2,CASSLDRRGAGGDEQFF,TGTGCCAGCAGCTTAGATCGGAGGGGGGCAGGGGGCGATGAGCAGTTCTTC
.,TRBJ1-5,.,TRBV6-5,CASSPLHIRNQPQHF,TGTGCCAGCAGCCCGCTCCACATACGCAATCAGCCCCAGCATTTT
TRBD1,TRBJ2-7,.,TRBV28,CASSHASIGTGLHEQYF,TGTGCCAGCAGTCATGCCTCAATCGGGACAGGGCTCCACGAGCAGTACTTC
TRBD1,TRBJ1-3,once,TRBV5-6,CASTPGLDRVGNTIYF,TGTGCCAGCACTCCGGGGCTCGACAGGGTTGGAAACACCATATATTTT
.,TRBJ1-6,.,TRBV13,CASSAGGGGSYNSPLHF,TGTGCCAGCAGCGCTGGTGGGGGGGGGTCCTATAATTCACCCCTCCACTTT
.,TRBJ2-7,.,TRBV9,CASSVGGRDEQYF,TGTGCCAGCAGCGTAGGAGGTCGCGACGAGCAGTACTTC
.,TRBJ2-7,.,TRBV19,CASSRTTATRFYEQYF,TGTGCCAGTAGTCGTACGACAGCCACCCGATTCTACGAGCAGTACTTC
.,TRBJ1-1,.,TRBV10-2,CASSEAGALNTEAFF,TGCGCCAGCAGTGAAGCGGGGGCTTTGAACACTGAAGCTTTCTTT